These 9 T cell receptor beta chains originate from one sample sequenced in a study of blood T cell repertoires in COVID-19. Measured with immunoSEQ multiplex PCR; TCRdb has only the in-frame clones, and not every one. The sample consists of approximately 380,000 clones, 85% of them appearing once. The sample comprised peripheral blood. Every receptor here comes from a woman under 30 with acute or convalescent COVID-19.

The chain combines TRBV4-1 with TRBJ2-7; 7 nucleotides line up with TRBD1. J was trimmed by 3 bases and V by 4 bases; bases with no gene match: 12. Germline V gene lookup returns CDR1 MGHRA and CDR2 YSYEKL. This CDR3 spans 16 amino acids. CDR3 sequence: CASSPNDREILYEQYF. The CDR3 bases are TGCGCCAGCAGCCCCAACGACAGGGAGATACTCTACGAGCAGTACTTC.

This chain joins TRBV19 and TRBJ1-5; D may be TRBD1 (5 bases). Germline CDR1 LNHDA, CDR2 SQIVND (reference sequence). The CDR3 is 13 residues long. The V gene lost 6 bases and the J gene lost 6 bases, with 12 bases spanning the gap. DNA of the CDR3: TGTGCCAGTAGATCAGGGAGGTTTCAGCCCCAGCATTTT. Translation: CASRSGRFQPQHF. The whole variable domain, remainder taken from reference TRBV19 and TRBJ1-5, is DGGITQSPKYLFRKEGQNVTLSCEQNLNHDAMYWYRQDPGQGLRLIYYSQIVNDFQKGDIAEGYSVSREKKESFPLTVTSAQKNPTAFYLCASRSGRFQPQHFGDGTRLSIL.

This rearrangement joins TRBV3-1 (or the pseudogene TRBV3-2) to TRBJ1-5; the D gene is possibly TRBD1 (6 bases). CDR1 and CDR2 (germline): LGHDT, YNNKEL (reference sequence). This CDR3 is built from 13 residues. Between the trimmed V and J ends, which lost 4 bases and 7 bases, there was a span of 11 bases. CDR3 sequence reads: CASSPRGGQPQHF. CDR3 sequence (DNA): TGTGCCAGCAGCCCCCGGGGGGGCCAGCCCCAGCATTTT.

The J gene is TRBJ2-2, the V gene TRBV24-1; the D gene is possibly TRBD1 (6 bases). Germline values: CDR1 KGHDR, CDR2 SFDVKD. This CDR3 spans 14 amino acids. Trimming removed 10 bases from V and 1 base from J, with 12 bases in between. CDR3 loop: CATQGNGNTGELFF. The CDR3 DNA reads as TGTGCCACACAGGGAAATGGGAACACCGGGGAGCTGTTTTTT.

V and J are TRBV12-5 and TRBJ1-2; D is ambiguous. Germline V gives CDR1 LGHNT, CDR2 FRNRAP. The CDR3 is 15 amino acids. Trimming pared 2 bases from V and 4 bases from J, leaving 14 bases between. In DNA form, the CDR3 reads TGTGCTAGTGGTTTGACTACCTTACAAGCCTATGGCTACACCTTC. This gives the protein CASGLTTLQAYGYTF. Combining the CDR3 with reference TRBV12-5 and TRBJ1-2 gives the whole variable domain DARVTQTPRHKVTEMGQEVTMRCQPILGHNTVFWYRQTMMQGLELLAYFRNRAPLDDSGMPKDRFSAEMPDATLATLKIQPSEPRDSAVYFCASGLTTLQAYGYTFGSGTRLTVV.

Comment on this clone: Other DNA sequences in the sample encode the same CDR3. V is TRBV11-2 and J is TRBJ1-2; perhaps TRBD1 as D (5 bases). The CDR3 has 14 residues. From germline, CDR1 is SGHAT and CDR2 FQNNGV. V was cut by 0 bases and J by 4 bases, with 9 bases left in between. CDR3 amino acids: CASSLDRGGYGYTF. The CDR3 bases are TGTGCCAGCAGCTTAGATAGGGGCGGCTATGGCTACACCTTC.

This rearrangement joins TRBV3-1 (or the pseudogene TRBV3-2) to TRBJ2-5; no firm D call. V shed 4 bases and J shed 6 bases, with 15 bases lying between them. The CDR3 contains 14 residues. Germline CDR1 and CDR2: LGHDT and YNNKEL (reference sequence). The CDR3 nucleotides are TGTGCCAGCAGCCCCCGAACACAACAAAAGACCCAGTACTTC. Amino acids: CASSPRTQQKTQYF.

This clone was detected only once. The chain uses TRBV15 and TRBJ2-7, with 9 bases lining up with TRBD1. The CDR3 covers 15 residues. The trim removed 6 bases at V and 3 bases at J, leaving 9 bases unmatched. Looked up from germline, CDR1 is LNHNV and CDR2 is YYDKDF (reference sequence). The CDR3 DNA follows: TGTGCCACCAGACGCGGAGGGACAGGGATCTACGAGCAGTACTTC. Encoded protein: CATRRGGTGIYEQYF.

V is TRBV28 and J is TRBJ1-1; the match to TRBD1 covers 7 bases. In germline, CDR1 is MDHEN, CDR2 SYDVKM. The CDR3 runs 14 residues. V was pared by 5 bases and J by 0 bases, with 3 bases of the junction left unmatched. DNA for the CDR3: TGTGCCAGCAGTCTCAGGGGGGTGAACACTGAAGCTTTCTTT. It translates to CASSLRGVNTEAFF.